This TCR beta chain was profiled in a study of blood T cell repertoires in COVID-19 (dated by TCRdb to 2020 to 2021). Notes on the research overall: Samples from collaborators originated in the United States, Italy and Spain and spanned both the acute and convalescent phases of COVID-19. Subjects who had been exposed to COVID-19, were actively infected with it, or had recovered from it provided the deeply sampled blood TCRbeta repertoires that made up the dataset. The sample metadata nearly always contained a de-identified subject ID, COVID-19 status, age in years and sex. The repertoires were released in a freely available public database intended as a resource for research on the immune response to SARS-CoV-2. The prospective study material was composed of cDNA or gDNA derived from T cells, B-cell-depleted T cells, or PBMCs. The samples were drawn from two sources: the first 160 participants of the ongoing ImmuneRACE study, and over 1,000 subjects contributed by 6 global collaborators. HLA class I and class II types, where available, came from metadata supplied by the sample provider rather than from assay-based typing. Findings and caveats that apply to the study as a whole: How much clinical and demographic metadata was included differed by source and by participant, and the metadata was provided uncurated.

Regarding this clone: Its antigen is currently not known. Nothing much larger sits one base from this clone, and base qualities are not available. This same CDR3 is encoded by further DNA sequences in the sample.

V ends up 3 bases short and J 2 bases short, with an unmatched junction base count of 2. From its cysteine to its phenylalanine, the CDR3 spans 14 amino acids. Kept here is only the CDR3 DNA, which spans 42 bases and is read in frame from base 1. The CDR1 and CDR2 encoded by the germline V gene are SGHRS and YFSETQ. Whole blood was collected in K2EDTA tubes by collaborating institutions according to the institutions' own protocols. For TCRbeta analysis, collaborators shipped samples in one of three forms: frozen whole blood, isolated PBMCs, or DNA extracted from either of those sample types. The immunoSEQ Assay, a bias-controlled multiplex PCR, was used to amplify TCRbeta CDR3 regions from genomic DNA. The paper's data handling went like this. Within the assay, amplification of reference gene primers was used to estimate how many nucleated cells each sample contained. To quantify the absolute abundance of each unique TCRbeta CDR3 rearrangement, sequence reads were collapsed and filtered. For each sample, productive Simpson clonality was calculated as the square root of Simpson's diversity index over productive rearrangements. TCRdb holds this immuneACCESS table with in-frame rearrangements only. Some clones are missing; in checked studies, unresolved V genes explain under half, and the rest has no known cause. Clone size and V and J calls were adopted from that table, with D and trimming inferred from the DNA. In all, the sample holds about 150,000 clones, and 80% to 90% of those were seen once. 7.5% to 9.5% of the sample rests with the top ten.

The receptor was derived from a human donor with acute or convalescent COVID-19. The donor label of this sample is uncertain. The rearranged chain carries TRBV5-1 and TRBJ1-5; 7 junctional bases match TRBD1. Sequencing input: peripheral blood. The sequenced DNA is TGCGCCAGCAGCTCTACAGGGGGCAATCAGCCCCAGCATTTT. Its coded protein is CASSSTGGNQPQHF.